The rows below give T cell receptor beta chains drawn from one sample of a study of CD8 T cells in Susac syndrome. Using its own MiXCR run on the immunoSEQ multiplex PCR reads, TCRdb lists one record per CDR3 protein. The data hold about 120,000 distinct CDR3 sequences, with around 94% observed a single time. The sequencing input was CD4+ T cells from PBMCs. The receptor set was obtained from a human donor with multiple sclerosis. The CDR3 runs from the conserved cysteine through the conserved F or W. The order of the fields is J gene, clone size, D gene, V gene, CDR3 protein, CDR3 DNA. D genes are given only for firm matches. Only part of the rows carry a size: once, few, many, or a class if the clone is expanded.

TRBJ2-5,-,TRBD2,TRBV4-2,CASSQERSSGQETQYF,TGTGCCAGCAGCCAAGAAAGGTCTAGCGGACAAGAGACCCAGTACTTC
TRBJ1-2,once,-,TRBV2,CASSEGPPGNYGYTF,TGTGCCAGCAGTGAAGGGCCTCCCGGTAACTATGGCTACACCTTC
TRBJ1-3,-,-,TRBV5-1,CASSLGTTGNTIYF,TGCGCCAGCAGCTTGGGGACTACTGGAAACACCATATATTTT
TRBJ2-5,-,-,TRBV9,CASSVFGETQYF,TGTGCCAGCAGCGTGTTCGGAGAGACCCAGTACTTC
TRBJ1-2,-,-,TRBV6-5,CASSSPPGFGYTF,TGTGCCAGCAGCTCGCCCCCCGGGTTTGGCTACACCTTC
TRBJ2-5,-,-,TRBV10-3,CAISDREETQYF,TGTGCCATCAGTGACCGGGAGGAGACCCAGTACTTC
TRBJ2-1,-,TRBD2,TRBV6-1,CASSEAATSGRWNEQFF,TGTGCCAGCAGTGAAGCCGCGACTAGCGGGAGGTGGAATGAGCAGTTCTTC
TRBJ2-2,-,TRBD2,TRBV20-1,CSARVTSGSSRTTGELFF,TGCAGTGCTAGAGTGACTAGCGGGAGCAGTCGGACCACCGGGGAGCTGTTTTTT
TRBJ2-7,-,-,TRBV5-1,CASSLEWGRTYEQYF,TGCGCCAGCAGCTTGGAATGGGGGCGGACCTACGAGCAGTACTTC
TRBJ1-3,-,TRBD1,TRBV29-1,CSAARDREAPIYF,TGCAGCGCCGCGAGGGACAGAGAGGCCCCCATATATTTT
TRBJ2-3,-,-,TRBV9,CASSVGDNFPDTQYF,TGTGCCAGCAGCGTAGGGGACAACTTTCCAGATACGCAGTATTTT
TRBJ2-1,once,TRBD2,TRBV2,CASTIQRGVNEQFF,TGTGCCAGCACCATACAGCGGGGAGTCAATGAGCAGTTCTTC
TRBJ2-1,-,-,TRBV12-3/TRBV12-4,CVSTGRAEQFF,TGTGTCTCAACGGGACGGGCAGAGCAGTTCTTC
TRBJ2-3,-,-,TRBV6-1,CASSSGGTTDTQYF,TGTGCCAGCAGCAGTGGTGGGACCACAGATACGCAGTATTTT
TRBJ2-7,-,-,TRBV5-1,CASSLTPAFYEQYF,TGCGCCAGCAGCTTGACCCCCGCGTTCTACGAGCAGTACTTC
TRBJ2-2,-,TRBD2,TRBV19,CASREGGSTGELFF,TGTGCCAGTAGGGAGGGAGGGTCCACCGGGGAGCTGTTTTTT
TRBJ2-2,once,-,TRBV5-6,CASTPGSTGELFF,TGTGCCAGCACCCCTGGATCCACCGGGGAGCTGTTTTTT
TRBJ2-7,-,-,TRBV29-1,CSVGASYEQYF,TGCAGCGTTGGGGCGTCCTACGAGCAGTACTTC
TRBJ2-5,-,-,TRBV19,CATQETVQETQYF,TGTGCCACCCAGGAGACAGTCCAAGAGACCCAGTACTTC
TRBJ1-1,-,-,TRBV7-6,CASSLNGGDTEAFF,TGTGCCAGCAGCTTGAACGGGGGGGACACTGAAGCTTTCTTT
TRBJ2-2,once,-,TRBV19,CASRLRPEGRANTGELFF,TGTGCCAGTAGACTCCGCCCGGAGGGTCGGGCGAACACCGGGGAGCTGTTTTTT
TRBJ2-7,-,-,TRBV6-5,CASSYLNEQYF,TGTGCCAGCAGTTACCTCAACGAGCAGTACTTC
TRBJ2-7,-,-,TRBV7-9,CASVSGTYEQYF,TGTGCCAGTGTGAGCGGAACCTACGAGCAGTACTTC
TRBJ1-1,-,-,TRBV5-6,CASSRTDTFTEAFF,TGTGCCAGCAGTCGTACGGACACTTTCACTGAAGCTTTCTTT
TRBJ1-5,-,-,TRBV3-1,CASSQGSHQPQHF,TGTGCCAGCAGCCAAGGATCTCATCAGCCCCAGCATTTT
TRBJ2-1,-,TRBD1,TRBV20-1,CSARTGGGSYNEQFF,TGCAGTGCTAGAACAGGGGGAGGATCCTACAATGAGCAGTTCTTC
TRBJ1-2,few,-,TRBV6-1,CASSITRQVYGYTF,TGTGCCAGCAGTATTACCCGACAGGTTTATGGCTACACCTTC
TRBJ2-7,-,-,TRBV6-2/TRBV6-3,CASSYRDGPYEQYF,TGTGCCAGCAGTTACCGGGACGGCCCCTACGAGCAGTACTTC
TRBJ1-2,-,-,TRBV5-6,CASSWTSWDGTDYGYTF,TGTGCCAGCAGCTGGACGTCCTGGGACGGAACCGACTATGGCTACACCTTC
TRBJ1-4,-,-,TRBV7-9,CASSSGQSEKLFF,TGTGCCAGCAGCTCTGGACAGAGTGAAAAACTGTTTTTT
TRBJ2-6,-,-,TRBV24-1,CATSDFPSSGANVLTF,TGTGCCACCAGTGATTTTCCGAGCTCTGGGGCCAACGTCCTGACTTTC
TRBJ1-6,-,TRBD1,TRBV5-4,CASSLDRGRRNNSPLHF,TGTGCCAGCAGCTTGGACAGGGGGCGTAGGAATAATTCACCCCTCCACTTT
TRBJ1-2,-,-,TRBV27,CASSLLGRSMRGYTF,TGTGCCAGCAGCTTATTGGGACGAAGCATGAGAGGCTACACCTTC
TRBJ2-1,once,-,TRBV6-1,CASSGTRGSEQFF,TGTGCCAGCAGTGGAACCAGGGGTTCCGAGCAGTTCTTC
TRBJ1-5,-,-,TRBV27,CASSPELAGQPQHF,TGTGCCAGCAGCCCTGAACTAGCCGGTCAGCCCCAGCATTTT
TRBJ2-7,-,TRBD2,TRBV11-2,CASSLKFGTSGSEQYF,TGTGCCAGCAGCCTGAAATTCGGGACTAGCGGATCCGAGCAGTACTTC
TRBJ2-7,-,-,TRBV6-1,CASRRLGGDFTYEQYF,TGTGCCAGCAGACGTCTCGGCGGGGATTTCACCTACGAGCAGTACTTC
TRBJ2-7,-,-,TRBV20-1,CSATDGSYEQYF,TGCAGTGCCACCGATGGGAGCTACGAGCAGTACTTC
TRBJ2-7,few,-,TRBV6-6,CASSYSASLLNEQYF,TGTGCCAGCAGTTACTCGGCTTCTCTTCTCAACGAGCAGTACTTC
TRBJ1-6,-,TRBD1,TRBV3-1,CASSQDTGVSSPLHF,TGTGCCAGCAGCCAAGACACAGGGGTTAGCTCACCCCTCCACTTT
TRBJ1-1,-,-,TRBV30,CAWKTQGITEAFF,TGTGCCTGGAAAACCCAGGGTATCACTGAAGCTTTCTTT
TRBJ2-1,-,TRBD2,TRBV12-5,CASGSTWGGSNNEQFF,TGTGCTAGTGGTTCGACGTGGGGCGGGAGTAACAATGAGCAGTTCTTC
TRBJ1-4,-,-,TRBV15,CATSAPREGINEKLFF,TGTGCCACCAGCGCCCCTAGGGAGGGGATAAATGAAAAACTGTTTTTT
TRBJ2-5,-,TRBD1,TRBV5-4,CASSLGQGQRETQYF,TGTGCCAGCAGCTTGGGACAGGGGCAGAGGGAGACCCAGTACTTC